Listed here are 30 T cell receptor beta chains from one sample, sequenced in a study of OX40 agonist ivuxolimab in advanced cancers. Sequencing was performed with immunoSEQ multiplex PCR; in TCRdb, only in-frame clones are kept and a portion is missing. This table holds some 52,000 clones, roughly 92% found once. This material consisted of CD4+ or CD8+ T cells sorted from blood, taken in a trial of the OX40 agonist ivuxolimab. Receptor source: an adult with an advanced solid tumor such as melanoma, head and neck, liver or kidney cancer.

The genes are TRBV27 and TRBJ2-7; TRBD2 is a possible D gene (6 bases). Germline-derived CDR1 and CDR2 are MNHEY and SMNVEV (reference sequence). This CDR3 has 16 amino acids. The V gene lost 2 bases and the J gene lost 3 bases, with 17 bases spanning the gap. The CDR3 DNA reads as TGTGCCAGCAGTTTAGATCGGGGGTTTACCCACTACGAGCAGTACTTC. This sequence encodes CASSLDRGFTHYEQYF.

For this clone: Its ends do not fully match the called genes, so a read error is possible. This chain links TRBV27 with TRBJ2-3; 13 bases line up with TRBD2. Germline assignment: CDR1 MNHEY and CDR2 SMNVEV (reference sequence). This CDR3 has 16 amino acids. Written as DNA, the CDR3 is TGTGCCAGCAATTTACTAGCGGGAGGGAGCACAGATACGCAGTATTTT. This sequence encodes CASNLLAGGSTDTQYF.

The chain links TRBV2 to TRBJ2-7, with D uncertain. Trimming left V 9 bases short and J 5 bases short, with 23 bases between. Germline CDR1 is SNHLY and CDR2 is FYNNEI. CDR3 length equals 15 residues. For the CDR3, the DNA is TGTGCCAGTGTACCAGTTTTAGATCAGAAGAACGAGCAGTACTTC. Encoded protein: CASVPVLDQKNEQYF.

This chain links TRBV15 with TRBJ1-1; D gene ambiguous. The V end lost 0 bases, the J end lost 0 bases, and 2 bases lay between the germline ends. Germline V gives CDR1 LNHNV, CDR2 YYDKDF (reference sequence). This CDR3 is built from 13 residues. The CDR3 here is CATSREVNTEAFF. The DNA for the CDR3 is TGTGCCACCAGCAGAGAGGTGAACACTGAAGCTTTCTTT.

V and J are TRBV6-5 and TRBJ1-5; 7 bases agree with TRBD1. The ends lost 6 bases at V and 0 bases at J; junction bases unmatched: 5. The CDR3 has 15 amino acids. Germline CDR1 MNHEY, CDR2 SVGAGI. CDR3 loop: CASSPTGYSNQPQHF. The CDR3 nucleotides are TGTGCCAGCAGCCCGACAGGGTATAGCAATCAGCCCCAGCATTTT.

This chain connects TRBV11-2 to TRBJ2-7; D may correspond to TRBD1 or TRBD2 (5 bases each). Trimming stripped 10 bases from V and 2 bases from J, with 15 bases between. CDR1 is SGHAT and CDR2 is FQNNGV in the germline V gene. The CDR3 is 13 residues long. CDR3 in DNA: TGTGCCAATGCGAGGGGCTTAGCCTACGAGCAGTACTTC. As protein: CANARGLAYEQYF.

The chain couples TRBV7-9 to TRBJ2-7; maybe TRBD1 (7 bases). The V end lost 10 bases, the J end lost 5 bases, and 15 bases lay between the germline ends. Germline V gene sequence: CDR1 SEHNR, CDR2 FQNEAQ (reference sequence). The CDR3 loop spans 12 amino acids. Written as DNA, the CDR3 is TGTGCCACCGAGGAGGGGGCCCACGAGCAGTACTTC. This codes for CATEEGAHEQYF. The full variable domain, in which reference TRBV7-9 and TRBJ2-7 provide the parts outside the CDR3, is DTGVSQNPRHKITKRGQNVTFRCDPISEHNRLYWYRQTLGQGPEFLTYFQNEAQLEKSRLLSDRFSAERPKGSFSTLEIQRTEQGDSAMYLCATEEGAHEQYFGPGTRLTVT.

This chain connects TRBV4-1 to TRBJ1-4, with 9 bases aligning to TRBD1. J lost 7 bases, V lost 3 bases, and 6 bases had no gene match. The CDR3 spans 15 residues. In germline, CDR1 is MGHRA, CDR2 YSYEKL. Written as DNA, the CDR3 is TGCGCCAGCAGCCACCCGACAGGGGGTAGTGAAAAACTGTTTTTT. As protein: CASSHPTGGSEKLFF.

Note on this clone: This sample also contains other DNA sequences that code for the same CDR3. V is TRBV9 and J is TRBJ2-1; TRBD2 might be the D (6 bases). The V gene lost 8 bases and the J gene lost 3 bases, with 18 bases spanning the gap. CDR1 and CDR2 from the germline V gene are SGDLS and YYNGEE. This CDR3 comprises 15 residues. CDR3 DNA sequence: TGTGCCAGTAGCCCTTGGAGGGAAAGCTACAATGAGCAGTTCTTC. Protein product: CASSPWRESYNEQFF.

This sequence joins TRBV4-2 and TRBJ1-1, with D tentatively TRBD1 (5 bases). Germline loops: CDR1 LGHNA, CDR2 YNFKEQ. This CDR3 contains 16 residues. V lost 3 bases and J 1 base, leaving 15 bases between the germline ends. Here the CDR3 reads CASSQGPTQGNTEAFF. CDR3 sequence (DNA): TGTGCCAGCAGCCAGGGGCCTACGCAAGGGAACACTGAAGCTTTCTTT.

The chain has TRBV15 and TRBJ2-7; 12 nucleotides match TRBD1. The CDR3 is made up of 16 amino acids. The ends lost 0 bases at V and 4 bases at J; junction bases unmatched: 4. The germline V gene encodes CDR1 LNHNV and CDR2 YYDKDF (reference sequence). CDR3 sequence: CATSRDPGQGAYEQYF. CDR3 sequence (DNA): TGTGCCACCAGCAGAGACCCGGGACAGGGGGCTTACGAGCAGTACTTC.

The rearrangement links TRBV28 to TRBJ2-1; D is unresolved. CDR3 length: 14 residues. Germline-derived CDR1 and CDR2 are MDHEN and SYDVKM. Trimming took off 3 bases at V and 9 bases at J, with 15 bases between the two ends. The chain's CDR3 is CASSLGRFGGEQFF. DNA of the CDR3: TGTGCCAGCAGTTTGGGCAGGTTCGGCGGTGAGCAGTTCTTC.

This clone is a singleton in its sample. The chain joins TRBV19 to TRBJ1-2; possibly TRBD1 for D (5 bases). The CDR3 length is 11 residues. The germline V and J ends were trimmed by 7 bases and 4 bases, with 7 bases remaining between them. From germline, CDR1 is LNHDA and CDR2 SQIVND (reference sequence). The CDR3 loop is CASKRGYGYTF. CDR3 DNA sequence: TGTGCCAGTAAGAGGGGCTATGGCTACACCTTC.

This clone was found once. The chain carries TRBV7-2 and TRBJ1-2, with D perhaps TRBD1 (6 bases). V was pared by 1 base and J by 2 bases, with 14 bases between. Germline values: CDR1 SGHTA, CDR2 FQGNSA. The CDR3 is 16 amino acids. This CDR3 reads CASSLEIGGGNYGYTF. The DNA of the CDR3 is TGTGCCAGCAGCTTAGAAATCGGGGGGGGCAACTATGGCTACACCTTC.

This clone was observed a handful of times. At one boundary the junction diverges from the germline segment, which might be a read error. The same CDR3 also results from other DNA sequences found in this sample. The chain couples TRBV4-1 to TRBJ1-5; D is undetermined. Germline assignment: CDR1 MGHRA and CDR2 YSYEKL. The CDR3 loop spans 12 amino acids. The CDR3 nucleotides read TGTGCCAGCAGCCAAGACAATCAGCCCCAGCATTTT. Its protein product is CASSQDNQPQHF.

V gene TRBV11-2 combines with J gene TRBJ2-3, with unresolved D. The CDR3 sequence is 14 residues long. From germline, CDR1 is SGHAT and CDR2 FQNNGV. V was trimmed by 5 bases and J by 3 bases, leaving 12 bases between them. The CDR3 here is CASSLGGGTDTQYF. The CDR3 DNA is TGTGCCAGCAGCCTGGGTGGTGGTACAGATACGCAGTATTTT. Using reference TRBV11-2 and TRBJ2-3 for the parts outside the CDR3, the full variable domain is EAGVAQSPRYKIIEKRQSVAFWCNPISGHATLYWYQQILGQGPKLLIQFQNNGVVDDSQLPKDRFSAERLKGVDSTLKIQPAKLEDSAVYLCASSLGGGTDTQYFGPGTRLTVL.

V gene TRBV4-1 combines with J gene TRBJ1-1; tentative D call: TRBD1 (6 bases). CDR3 length: 16 residues. Germline assignment: CDR1 MGHRA and CDR2 YSYEKL. The germline V and J ends were trimmed by 4 bases and 1 base, with 16 bases remaining between them. Here the CDR3 DNA reads TGCGCCAGCAGCCTCGATACAGGGACGGGGAACACTGAAGCTTTCTTT. Its translation is CASSLDTGTGNTEAFF.

The chain combines TRBV27 with TRBJ1-5; D is uncertain. Germline CDR1 MNHEY, CDR2 SMNVEV (reference sequence). CDR3 length: 17 residues. V was shortened by 8 bases and J by 2 bases, with 22 bases between the two germline ends. The chain's CDR3 is CASSEVGTAFGNQPQHF. CDR3 nucleotides: TGTGCCAGCTCGGAGGTAGGAACAGCCTTTGGCAATCAGCCCCAGCATTTT.

The V and J genes are TRBV4-2 and TRBJ2-3; D is perhaps TRBD2 (5 bases). Germline-derived CDR1 and CDR2 are LGHNA and YNFKEQ. Trimming stripped 0 bases from V and 2 bases from J, with 9 bases between. The CDR3 runs to 15 residues. CDR3 in DNA: TGTGCCAGCAGCCAAGATGGCGGGCTCACAGATACGCAGTATTTT. Translation gives CASSQDGGLTDTQYF.

V and J are TRBV5-6 and TRBJ2-7; weak D call: TRBD2 (6 bases). The CDR3 has 15 amino acids. Germline V gene lookup returns CDR1 SGHDT and CDR2 YYEEEE. Trimming removed 2 bases at V and 5 bases at J, with 17 bases between. The CDR3 nucleotides read TGTGCCAGCAGCTTCCTTTCCGGGGGTGAACACGAGCAGTACTTC. Its protein is CASSFLSGGEHEQYF.

The chain combines TRBV19 with TRBJ1-5; D remains unclear. Trimming took off 3 bases at V and 6 bases at J, with 6 bases between the two ends. Germline V gene data show CDR1 as LNHDA and CDR2 as SQIVND (reference sequence). The CDR3 extends over 12 amino acids. CDR3 residues: CASSIWGQPQHF. CDR3 sequence (DNA): TGTGCCAGTAGTATCTGGGGTCAGCCCCAGCATTTT.

This chain uses TRBV19 with TRBJ2-7; D not certain. The CDR3 loop spans 11 amino acids. V was pared by 4 bases and J by 7 bases, with 8 bases between. The germline V gene encodes CDR1 LNHDA and CDR2 SQIVND (reference sequence). In nucleotides, the CDR3 is TGTGCCAGTAGTACGGGTCCAGAGCAGTACTTC. It translates to CASSTGPEQYF.

The V call is TRBV28, the J call TRBJ2-7; D possibly uses TRBD1 or TRBD2 (5 bases each). CDR3 length equals 16 residues. Per germline, CDR1 MDHEN and CDR2 SYDVKM. V shed 3 bases and J shed 3 bases, with 18 bases lying between them. The CDR3 sequence is CASSFSRTHGHYEQYF. The CDR3 DNA follows: TGTGCCAGCAGTTTTAGCCGGACTCACGGACACTACGAGCAGTACTTC.

In nucleotides, the CDR3 is TGTGCCAGCAGCTTAGCGCAGGGTGAGGTCGATACGCAGTATTTT. It specifies CASSLAQGEVDTQYF. The chain is built from TRBV7-9 and TRBJ2-3; D is possibly TRBD1 (5 bases). V was clipped by 0 bases and J by 6 bases, with 13 bases between them. Germline CDR1 SEHNR, CDR2 FQNEAQ (reference sequence). The CDR3 totals 15 residues.

This sequence joins TRBV25-1 and TRBJ2-1, with D perhaps matching TRBD2 (5 bases). V lost 6 bases to trimming and J lost 10 bases, with 16 bases between them. The length of the CDR3 is 13 residues. The germline V gene encodes CDR1 MGHDK and CDR2 SYGVNS. CDR3 bases: TGTGCCAGCAGCCCAATAGGGCCGGGAGAGCAGTTCTTC. This sequence encodes CASSPIGPGEQFF.

The chain employs TRBV7-9 and TRBJ2-1; 10 nucleotides match TRBD1. The CDR3 contains 17 residues. J lost 0 bases, V lost 7 bases, and 9 bases had no gene match. Germline loops: CDR1 SEHNR, CDR2 FQNEAQ (reference sequence). This chain's CDR3 is CASTGTGATSSYNEQFF. For the CDR3, the DNA is TGTGCCAGCACGGGGACAGGGGCTACCTCCTCCTACAATGAGCAGTTCTTC.

This chain joins TRBV7-9 and TRBJ2-3, with D possibly matching TRBD1 (5 bases). Trimming took off 5 bases at V and 4 bases at J, with 13 bases between the two ends. Germline CDR1 is SEHNR and CDR2 is FQNEAQ (reference sequence). This CDR3 contains 14 residues. The CDR3 nucleotides read TGTGCCAGCAGCGAACCCCAGGGTGCAGATACGCAGTATTTT. It encodes CASSEPQGADTQYF.

The J gene is TRBJ1-1, the V gene TRBV5-1; D not resolved. Per the germline V gene, CDR1 is SGHRS and CDR2 is YFSETQ. This CDR3 spans 16 amino acids. V lost 0 bases to trimming and J lost 1 base, with 13 bases between them. In DNA form, the CDR3 reads TGCGCCAGCAGCTTGGGGGAGGTTAGTTGGAACACTGAAGCTTTCTTT. This codes for CASSLGEVSWNTEAFF.

The chain employs TRBV29-1 and TRBJ2-3; 9 bases are shared with TRBD2. J was trimmed by 1 base and V by 5 bases; bases with no gene match: 4. Per germline, CDR1 SQVTM and CDR2 ANQGSEA. The CDR3 runs to 14 residues. The CDR3 nucleotides read TGCAGCGTTATTAGCGGGAGTGGCACAGATACGCAGTATTTT. It codes for CSVISGSGTDTQYF.

The chain employs TRBV27 and TRBJ1-1, with a possible D match to TRBD1 (6 bases). V was trimmed by 5 bases and J by 4 bases, leaving 17 bases between them. The V gene's germline CDR1 is MNHEY and CDR2 SMNVEV (reference sequence). The CDR3 totals 15 residues. CDR3 coding DNA: TGTGCCAGCAGTAAACTAAACAGGGAATCCACTGAAGCTTTCTTT. Translating gives CASSKLNRESTEAFF.